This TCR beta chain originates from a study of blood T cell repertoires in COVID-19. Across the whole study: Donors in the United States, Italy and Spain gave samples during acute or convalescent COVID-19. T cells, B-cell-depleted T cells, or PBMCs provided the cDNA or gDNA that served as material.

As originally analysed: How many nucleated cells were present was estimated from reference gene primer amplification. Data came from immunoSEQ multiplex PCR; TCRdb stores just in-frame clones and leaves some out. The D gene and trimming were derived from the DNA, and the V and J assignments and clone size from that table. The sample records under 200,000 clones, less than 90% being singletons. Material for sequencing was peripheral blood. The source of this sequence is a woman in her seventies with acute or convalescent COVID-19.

CDR3 DNA: TGTGCCAGCAGCCGATTCCCAGGGATGAGAGGCGAGACCCAGTACTTC. It specifies CASSRFPGMRGETQYF. This chain uses TRBV11-2 with TRBJ2-5; TRBD1 is a possible D gene (5 bases). The CDR3 consists of 16 residues. Trimming took off 5 bases at V and 5 bases at J, with 21 bases between the two ends. The germline gives CDR1 SGHAT, CDR2 FQNNGV.